The 4 T cell receptor beta chains below come from one sample, sequenced in a study of blood T cell repertoires in COVID-19. Method: immunoSEQ multiplex PCR; TCRdb's copy keeps in-frame clones and lacks some. Counted here are about 250,000 clones, around 90% occurring once; the ten biggest clones make up under 2.5%. Sequencing was performed on PBMCs or T cells enriched from blood (not recorded which). The origin of the receptors is a woman younger than 30 who had recovered from COVID-19.

CDR3 protein: CASSSRVRRRNTEAFF. CDR3 bases: TGTGCCAGCAGCTCTCGGGTGCGGAGGCGAAACACTGAAGCTTTCTTT. The rearrangement uses TRBV5-6 and TRBJ1-1; the D is unclear. CDR3 size: 16 residues. Germline values: CDR1 SGHDT, CDR2 YYEEEE. The V end lost 3 bases, the J end lost 2 bases, and 17 bases lay between the germline ends.

The chain joins TRBV4-1 to TRBJ2-7; weak D call: TRBD2 (6 bases). Germline loops: CDR1 MGHRA, CDR2 YSYEKL. V lost 0 bases, J lost 1 base, and 10 bases lay in between. CDR3 length equals 15 residues. As DNA, the CDR3 is TGCGCCAGCAGCCAAGATACGGGGGATTCCTACGAGCAGTACTTC. Translation gives CASSQDTGDSYEQYF.

The rearrangement uses TRBV7-8 and TRBJ2-1; TRBD1 might be the D (5 bases). The CDR3 covers 12 residues. Germline V lookup: CDR1 SGHVS, CDR2 FQNEAQ. V was shortened by 5 bases and J by 8 bases, with 10 bases between the two germline ends. Written as DNA, the CDR3 is TGTGCCAGCAGCCCACAGGTGTATGAGCAGTTCTTC. Translating it yields CASSPQVYEQFF.

The chain employs TRBV7-3 and TRBJ1-2; 9 bases fit TRBD1. The CDR3 covers 14 residues. Germline lookup yields CDR1 SGHTA and CDR2 FQGTGA. Trimming at V came to 5 bases and at J to 1 base, leaving 2 bases not matched to a gene. This chain's CDR3 is CASSPGQGNYGYTF. The CDR3 DNA reads TGTGCCAGCAGCCCGGGACAGGGTAACTATGGCTACACCTTC.